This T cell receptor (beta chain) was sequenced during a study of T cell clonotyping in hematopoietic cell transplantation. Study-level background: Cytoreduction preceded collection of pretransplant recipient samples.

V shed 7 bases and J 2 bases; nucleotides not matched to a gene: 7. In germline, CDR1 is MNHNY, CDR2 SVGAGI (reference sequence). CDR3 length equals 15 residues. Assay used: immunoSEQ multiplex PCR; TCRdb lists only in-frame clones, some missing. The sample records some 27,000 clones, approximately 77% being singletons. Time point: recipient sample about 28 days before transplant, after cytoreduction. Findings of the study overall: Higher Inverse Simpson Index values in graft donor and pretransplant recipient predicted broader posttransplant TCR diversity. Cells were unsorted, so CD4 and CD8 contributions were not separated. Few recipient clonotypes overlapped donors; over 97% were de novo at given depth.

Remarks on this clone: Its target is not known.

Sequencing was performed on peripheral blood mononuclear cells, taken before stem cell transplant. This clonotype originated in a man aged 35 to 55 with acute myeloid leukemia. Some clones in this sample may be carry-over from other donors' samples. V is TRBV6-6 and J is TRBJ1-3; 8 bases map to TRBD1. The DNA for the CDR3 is TGTGCCAGCACTAAAGACAGGGGCGCTGGAAACACCATATATTTT. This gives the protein CASTKDRGAGNTIYF.